A single sample gave rise to the 26 T cell receptor beta chains below, sequenced in a study of response to subunit inactivated influenza vaccine. TCRdb ran MiXCR on the RT-PCR reads and lists one entry per CDR3 protein. The sample gives 650,000 to 800,000 distinct CDR3 sequences, roughly 18% of which show up once; roughly 11% is in the top ten. The sample was PBMCs from blood, taken 4 to 6 days after vaccination. Receptors were obtained from a man aged 50 or older who received an inactivated influenza vaccine.

V and J are TRBV12-3 or TRBV12-4 and TRBJ2-5; no clear D. The V end was cut by 5 bases, the J end by 2 bases, with 12 bases between. The CDR3 extends over 14 amino acids. The DNA for the CDR3 is TGTGCCAGCAGTCCCCACAAAGGACAAGAGACCCAGTACTTC. Protein product: CASSPHKGQETQYF.

This clonotype was seen at least ten times. The chain uses TRBV12-3 or TRBV12-4 and TRBJ1-5, with TRBD1 matching over 9 bases. The CDR3 contains 13 residues. V trimming: 6 bases; J trimming: 8 bases; junction bases outside the gene matches: 5. CDR3 residues: CASRQDRGKPQHF. As DNA, the CDR3 is TGTGCCAGCAGACAGGACAGGGGAAAGCCCCAGCATTTT.

J is TRBJ1-6 and V is TRBV20-1, with 8 bases that match TRBD1. Unmatched junction bases numbered 14, after V lost 4 bases and J lost 9 bases. This CDR3 has 16 amino acids. CDR1 is DFQATT and CDR2 is SNEGSKA in the germline V gene (reference sequence). The CDR3 sequence is CSAKIAFGTGGSPLHF. CDR3 nucleotide sequence: TGCAGTGCTAAGATTGCCTTCGGGACAGGTGGTTCACCCCTCCACTTT.

This clonotype came up many times. The chain's CDR3 is CSVGASYGYTF. The CDR3 nucleotides are TGCAGCGTTGGAGCTTCATATGGCTACACCTTC. V gene TRBV29-1 combines with J gene TRBJ1-2; D gene uncertain. The ends were cut back, 4 bases at V and 5 bases at J, with 8 bases in the middle. Germline loops: CDR1 SQVTM, CDR2 ANQGSEA. CDR3 length: 11 residues.

This clonotype was seen only a few times. The rearrangement joins TRBV11-2 to TRBJ1-2; TRBD1 matches at 11 bases. Germline CDR1 SGHAT, CDR2 FQNNGV. This CDR3 is built from 15 residues. The J segment lost 5 bases and the V segment lost 4 bases, leaving 6 bases of the junction unmatched. CDR3 amino acids: CASSSPGDRGYGYTF. The CDR3 nucleotides read TGTGCCAGCAGCTCCCCCGGGGACAGGGGGTATGGCTACACCTTC.

This clonotype was seen a few times. The chain has TRBV12-3 or TRBV12-4 and TRBJ1-2; D gene unclear. This CDR3 spans 12 amino acids. Trimming shortened V by 0 bases and J by 8 bases, and 7 bases separated the two germline ends. The DNA of the CDR3 is TGTGCCAGCAGTTTAGCTGTCGGCGGCTACACCTTC. Translated: CASSLAVGGYTF.

The chain employs TRBV6-5 and TRBJ2-2; unclear D gene. V lost 2 bases to trimming and J lost 1 base, with 8 bases between them. CDR3 size: 15 residues. Germline values: CDR1 MNHEY, CDR2 SVGAGI. CDR3 bases: TGTGCCAGCAGTTACCAAAGGCAGAACACCGGGGAGCTGTTTTTT. Encoded protein: CASSYQRQNTGELFF.

The J gene is TRBJ2-1, the V gene TRBV5-1; 10 bases line up with TRBD2. The CDR3 runs 14 residues. CDR1 and CDR2 from the germline V gene are SGHRS and YFSETQ. J was trimmed by 10 bases and V by 4 bases; bases with no gene match: 8. CDR3 protein: CASSPGLAKEEQFF. Written as DNA, the CDR3 is TGCGCCAGCAGCCCGGGACTAGCGAAGGAAGAGCAGTTCTTC.

This chain connects TRBV11-1 to TRBJ2-1, with TRBD2 matching 7 bases. CDR3 length: 19 amino acids. Trimming cost V 1 base and J 5 bases; bases outside gene matches: 17. Germline CDR1 SGHAT, CDR2 FQDESV (reference sequence). The CDR3 reads CASSLVFLLRAGENNEQFF. CDR3 nucleotide sequence: TGTGCCAGCAGCTTAGTTTTCCTTCTCCGGGCGGGGGAAAACAATGAGCAGTTCTTC.

J is TRBJ2-1 and V is TRBV20-1, with 13 nucleotides matching TRBD2. The V and J ends lost 3 bases and 9 bases, in that order; junction bases with no gene match: 5. There are 14 residues in the CDR3. CDR1 is DFQATT and CDR2 is SNEGSKA in the germline V gene (reference sequence). CDR3 sequence reads: CSASGTSGIVEQFF. For the CDR3, the DNA is TGCAGTGCTAGTGGGACTAGCGGGATCGTTGAGCAGTTCTTC.

This clonotype showed up many times. This chain uses TRBV20-1 with TRBJ2-2, with D tentatively TRBD2 (6 bases). The ends were cut back, 6 bases at V and 2 bases at J, with 13 bases in the middle. Germline V lookup: CDR1 DFQATT, CDR2 SNEGSKA (reference sequence). The CDR3 loop spans 14 amino acids. The CDR3 bases are TGCAGTGCAACCGGGACTTCCAACACCGGGGAGCTGTTTTTT. Protein product: CSATGTSNTGELFF.

In this sample, this clonotype turned up a few times. The gene calls are TRBV10-3 and TRBJ1-6, with D possibly matching TRBD1 (6 bases). V lost 6 bases, J lost 5 bases, and 8 bases lay in between. Germline V gene data show CDR1 as ENHRY and CDR2 as SYGVKD. The CDR3 runs 13 residues. CDR3 sequence: CAISDRNNSPLHF. In DNA, the CDR3 is TGTGCCATCAGCGACAGGAATAATTCACCCCTCCACTTT.

This clonotype has just a few counts. The chain couples TRBV27 to TRBJ2-2; unclear D gene. The germline V gene encodes CDR1 MNHEY and CDR2 SMNVEV (reference sequence). Trimming cost V 7 bases and J 2 bases, with 17 bases left between them. This CDR3 spans 16 amino acids. The CDR3 bases are TGTGCCAGCACCCTGACCGGCCTGATTAACACCGGGGAGCTGTTTTTT. Its protein product is CASTLTGLINTGELFF.

This clonotype turned up a few times. The gene calls are TRBV11-2 and TRBJ1-2, with D possibly matching TRBD1 (5 bases). The CDR3 consists of 13 residues. The germline V gene has CDR1 SGHAT and CDR2 FQNNGV. V lost 5 bases to trimming and J lost 7 bases, with 14 bases between them. The CDR3: CASSLADITGYTF. The CDR3 bases are TGTGCCAGCAGCCTAGCGGACATAACTGGCTACACCTTC.

The rearrangement uses TRBV27 and TRBJ2-1; 9 nucleotides agree with TRBD1. Germline CDR1 reads MNHEY; CDR2 reads SMNVEV (reference sequence). Trimming removed 2 bases from V and 8 bases from J; junction bases left unmatched: 1. The CDR3 has 13 amino acids. DNA for the CDR3: TGTGCCAGCAGTTTAGGGACAGGGTATGAGCAGTTCTTC. Translating gives CASSLGTGYEQFF.

In this sample, this clonotype turned up many times. The chain joins TRBV12-3 or TRBV12-4 to TRBJ2-5, with 9 nucleotides matching TRBD1. V lost 5 bases, J lost 0 bases, and 4 bases stayed unmatched. The length of the CDR3 is 15 residues. As DNA, the CDR3 is TGTGCCAGCAGTCAAGGGGACAGGGACCAAGAGACCCAGTACTTC. Translating it yields CASSQGDRDQETQYF.

This clonotype was detected a few times. The rearrangement joins TRBV20-1 to TRBJ2-4; 8 nucleotides match TRBD1. The CDR3 covers 15 residues. V shed 5 bases, J shed 1 base, and the junction held 7 bases outside the gene matches. CDR1 DFQATT and CDR2 SNEGSKA come from the germline V gene (reference sequence). The CDR3, as DNA: TGCAGTGCTGGACAGGGTATACTGGCCAAAAACATTCAGTACTTC. It yields the protein CSAGQGILAKNIQYF.

This clonotype was seen once. In nucleotides, the CDR3 is TGTGCCAGCAGCTTAATGACCACCGGGGAGCTGTTTTTT. Its protein product is CASSLMTTGELFF. V and J are TRBV7-3 and TRBJ2-2, with D uncertain. This CDR3 is 13 amino acids long. Germline V gives CDR1 SGHTA, CDR2 FQGTGA. The ends were cut back, 1 base at V and 4 bases at J, with 4 bases in the middle.

The genes are TRBV28 and TRBJ1-1; unclear D gene. The CDR3 has 14 residues. V was pared by 3 bases and J by 6 bases, with 14 bases between. Per the germline V gene, CDR1 is MDHEN and CDR2 is SYDVKM. In DNA form, the CDR3 reads TGTGCCAGCAGTTTTATTCTCTCGGGTCCTGAAGCTTTCTTT. The encoded protein is CASSFILSGPEAFF.

This clonotype was observed a few times. V gene TRBV10-2 combines with J gene TRBJ2-3, with D unclear. The CDR3 sequence is 13 residues long. The ends were cut back, 10 bases at V and 7 bases at J, with 18 bases in the middle. The germline CDR1 and CDR2 sequences are WSHSY and SAAADI. DNA for the CDR3: TGCGCCACCCTTGAGCAGACTGCCTATACGCAGTATTTT. This codes for CATLEQTAYTQYF.

This clonotype showed up many times. The J gene is TRBJ2-7, the V gene TRBV2; TRBD1 aligns across 8 bases. Germline CDR1 and CDR2: SNHLY and FYNNEI. Trimming took 3 bases from V and 6 from J; bases not matched to a gene: 10. The CDR3 is made up of 15 amino acids. The CDR3 sequence is CASSDIWTGTREQYF. In DNA form, the CDR3 reads TGTGCCAGCAGTGACATCTGGACAGGGACCCGCGAGCAGTACTTC.

The rearrangement links TRBV24-1 to TRBJ1-6; D remains ambiguous. Trimming took off 7 bases at V and 7 bases at J, with 10 bases between the two ends. Germline V gene sequence: CDR1 KGHDR, CDR2 SFDVKD. The CDR3 length is 13 residues. The CDR3 DNA reads as TGTGCCACCAGGGGTTCGGCCAATTCACCCCTCCACTTT. It encodes CATRGSANSPLHF.

This clonotype turned up a few times. The chain joins TRBV10-3 to TRBJ2-3; perhaps D is TRBD1 or TRBD2 (6 bases each). Trimming cost V 2 bases and J 5 bases, with 11 bases left between them. The CDR3 length is 14 residues. Germline lookup yields CDR1 ENHRY and CDR2 SYGVKD. The DNA of the CDR3 is TGTGCCATCAGTGAGGGGGGGCTGGGAGATACGCAGTATTTT. Translation: CAISEGGLGDTQYF.

The chain employs TRBV24-1 and TRBJ2-2; D assignment may be TRBD1 or TRBD2 (5 bases each). CDR3 length: 14 amino acids. The germline CDR1 and CDR2 sequences are KGHDR and SFDVKD. Trimming took off 3 bases at V and 4 bases at J, with 8 bases between the two ends. This CDR3 is CATSDRDPTGELFF. CDR3 nucleotide sequence: TGTGCCACCAGTGATCGGGACCCCACCGGGGAGCTGTTTTTT.

The chain has TRBV27 and TRBJ2-5, with 9 bases lining up with TRBD2. Trimming took 3 bases from V and 2 from J; bases not matched to a gene: 4. The length of the CDR3 is 15 residues. Germline CDR1 MNHEY, CDR2 SMNVEV (reference sequence). CDR3 sequence (DNA): TGTGCCAGCAGTTTTGCGGGAGGGAGGCAAGAGACCCAGTACTTC. Amino acid sequence: CASSFAGGRQETQYF.

A few counts support this clonotype. The genes are TRBV20-1 and TRBJ1-2, with D maybe TRBD1 (6 bases). Germline V lookup: CDR1 DFQATT, CDR2 SNEGSKA (reference sequence). V gave up 7 bases and J gave up 6 bases, with 15 bases separating them. The length of the CDR3 is 12 residues. CDR3 protein: CSGGKGVDGYTF. The CDR3 DNA reads TGCAGTGGGGGTAAGGGGGTCGATGGCTACACCTTC.